This T cell receptor beta chain was sequenced in a study of T-cell memory formation after mild COVID-19. Overall study context: Largely, TCR clusters stayed within a single donor. Study-wide results and limits: CD4/CD8 balance held among clones contracting day 15 to 85, and later expanders leaned CD4+. CD4+ contracting clones were found mainly in CM and EM, and CD8+ ones in EMRA.

Worth noting for this clonotype: Its antigen is currently unknown.

Constant-segment primers served in 5'RACE that generated TCR alpha and TCR beta cDNA libraries bearing sample barcodes and UMIs. TCRdb reprocessed the 5' RACE reads with MiXCR, giving one entry per CDR3 protein. The repertoire holds some 210,000 distinct CDR3 sequences, around 25% seen once, with approximately 10% in the top ten. The sequencing sample was made of PBMCs or a T cell subset sorted from them (not recorded which). This sequence originates from an adult woman who had mild COVID-19 (a few samples of this study predate the infection). Cell type and time point are not known.

CDR3 in amino acids: CSVPGLLTGYTF. In nucleotides, the CDR3 is TGCAGCGTTCCGGGCCTCTTGACGGGCTACACCTTC. The chain uses TRBV29-1 and TRBJ1-2; D unclear. Germline CDR1 is SQVTM and CDR2 is ANQGSEA. This CDR3 comprises 12 residues. The V gene lost 5 bases and the J gene lost 8 bases, with 15 bases spanning the gap.